This record covers a single T cell receptor (beta chain). Its antigen is unidentified. Since it is a stray read in a library aimed at alpha chains, this beta chain has a size that is not meaningful. The data were obtained in a study of spatial heterogeneity in lung cancer. Study results and limitations: The study found that expanded intratumoral alpha and beta TCR counts tracked tumor mutation counts.

Time point specified: sample taken at primary tumor resection. No cells were sorted before sequencing. The whole RNA sequenced was extracted from tumor, nontumor lung or frozen PBMC. This CDR3 spans 13 amino acids. CDR1 and CDR2 from the germline V gene are MNHNY and SVGAGI (reference sequence). The V end was cut by 8 bases, the J end by 4 bases, with 15 bases between. In TCRdb, the 5' RACE reads were re-called with MiXCR into one record per CDR3 protein. Counted here are fewer than 7,000 distinct CDR3 sequences, approximately 15% occurring once; the ten biggest clones make up over 7.5%. The sequence was collected from a male donor with early-stage non-small cell lung cancer. This specimen consisted of lung tumor tissue, obtained at surgery. V is TRBV6-6 and J is TRBJ2-7; D unclear. The chain's CDR3 is CASGQSYSYEQYF. The CDR3 DNA sequence: TGTGCCAGCGGCCAATCCTACTCATACGAGCAGTACTTC.